The TCR beta chain described here comes from a study of blood T cells in healthy people across ages. Findings of the study overall: One million T cells yielded diversity estimates that were considered underestimates.

Primed by a sample-barcoded 5' primer and a J-beta primer mix, a second PCR proceeded for about 7 to 11 cycles. One entry per CDR3 protein, called by TCRdb with MiXCR from the 5' RACE reads. The repertoire has around 650,000 distinct CDR3 sequences, less than 45% of them found once; the top ten carry about 30%. Total RNA extraction produced at least 5.5 micrograms (per sample) for the study. The junction had 16 bases not matched to a gene; V was cut back by 3 bases and J by 10 bases. The CDR3 sequence is 15 residues long. CDR1 is DFQATT, CDR2 SNEGSKA, per germline (reference sequence). Note on this clonotype: The target antigen is unknown.

The sample taken for sequencing was blood. The V and J genes are TRBV20-1 and TRBJ1-1, with 8 bases aligning to TRBD1. The sequence derives from a man older than 75 in good health. In DNA form, the CDR3 reads TGCAGTGCTAGTGCGACCGGGACAGGTGGACGGGTAGCTTTCTTT. This sequence encodes CSASATGTGGRVAFF.